This passage covers 32 T cell receptor beta chains from one sample sequenced in a study of radiation and T cells in renal cell carcinoma (TCRdb year 2020). Receptors were amplified or captured by the immunoSEQ multiplex PCR assay. TCRdb took over this immuneACCESS table, retaining in-frame rearrangements with V and J assigned. Such tables are incomplete; in checked studies, under half of the missing clones stem from an unresolved V gene, and the remainder is unexplained. The sample yields 150,000 to 180,000 clones; 87% were counted once. Of the sample, 13% falls within the top ten clones. The intended sense of this specimen's time point label: blood 2 weeks post-SBRT. In the paper's terms, the treatment or condition label means: 15 Gy SBRT to primary tumor, nephrectomy 4 weeks later. The sequences come from blood, collected from a patient whose treatment included radiotherapy and nephrectomy. The receptors stem from a woman in her forties or fifties with renal cell carcinoma.

This clone has a single count. The rearrangement uses TRBV7-9 and TRBJ1-1; TRBD1 might be the D (6 bases). There are 12 residues in the CDR3. The V gene lost 5 bases and the J gene lost 6 bases, with 10 bases spanning the gap. Per germline, CDR1 SEHNR and CDR2 FQNEAQ (reference sequence). The CDR3 coding sequence is TGTGCCAGCAGCACCGGGACATCTGAAGCTTTCTTT. Protein product: CASSTGTSEAFF.

This CDR3 reads CASSPAWGSPGQETQYF. The CDR3 DNA reads as TGTGCCAGCAGTCCAGCATGGGGCAGTCCGGGACAAGAGACCCAGTACTTC. The chain is built from TRBV11-3 and TRBJ2-5; D possibly uses TRBD1 or TRBD2 (5 bases each). V dropped 6 bases and J dropped 2 bases, with 22 bases sitting between them. CDR3 length: 17 residues. Germline V gene sequence: CDR1 SGHNT, CDR2 YENEEA.

This chain uses TRBV7-9 with TRBJ2-7, with D unclear. This CDR3 is 13 amino acids long. Trimming pared 6 bases from V and 1 base from J, leaving 10 bases between. Germline CDR1 is SEHNR and CDR2 is FQNEAQ (reference sequence). The CDR3 DNA reads as TGTGCCAGCAGTCACCAGGATTCCTACGAGCAGTACTTC. Protein: CASSHQDSYEQYF.

The chain uses TRBV6-6 and TRBJ1-5; no reliable D call. V was shortened by 0 bases and J by 6 bases, with 6 bases between the two germline ends. This CDR3 comprises 13 residues. Germline V gene data show CDR1 as MNHNY and CDR2 as SVGAGI (reference sequence). The CDR3 region is CASSYSVVQPQHF. Here the CDR3 DNA reads TGTGCCAGCAGTTACTCAGTGGTTCAGCCCCAGCATTTT.

CDR3 DNA sequence: TGTGCCAGCAGCTTAGGGGACAGGGGTAGCCAAGAGACCCAGTACTTC. Translating gives CASSLGDRGSQETQYF. V gene TRBV7-2 combines with J gene TRBJ2-5; 10 nucleotides agree with TRBD1. Trimming cost V 1 base and J 1 base; bases outside gene matches: 3. CDR3 length: 16 amino acids. Germline CDR1 and CDR2: SGHTA and FQGNSA.

The chain uses TRBV5-4 and TRBJ2-7; D unclear. CDR1 is SGHNT and CDR2 is YYREEE in the germline V gene (reference sequence). This CDR3 contains 14 residues. V was cut by 1 base and J by 0 bases, with 8 bases left in between. The CDR3 is CASSLRQDSYEQYF. In DNA, the CDR3 is TGTGCCAGCAGCTTGAGGCAGGACTCCTACGAGCAGTACTTC.

The CDR3 nucleotides read TGTGCCAGCTCACCACGGTTCGAGGGACAGAGCACAGATACGCAGTATTTT. It is translated as CASSPRFEGQSTDTQYF. V and J are TRBV18 and TRBJ2-3, with 7 nucleotides matching TRBD1. CDR3 length: 17 amino acids. Germline V gives CDR1 KGHSH, CDR2 LQKENI. After removal of 1 base from V and 0 bases from J, the junction contained 7 bases not matched to a gene.

The chain carries TRBV29-1 and TRBJ2-7, with 9 positions matching TRBD1. CDR1 is SQVTM and CDR2 is ANQGSEA in the germline V gene. Trimming removed 7 bases from V and 5 bases from J; junction bases left unmatched: 18. The CDR3 loop spans 16 amino acids. The DNA for the CDR3 is TGCAGCGCTGCCGGGACAGGGACCTCCCGGGGGGACGAGCAGTACTTC. The encoded protein is CSAAGTGTSRGDEQYF.

The J gene is TRBJ2-3, the V gene TRBV11-2, with a possible D match to TRBD2 (5 bases). Germline values: CDR1 SGHAT, CDR2 FQNNGV. V was cut by 2 bases and J by 6 bases, with 9 bases left in between. This CDR3 comprises 13 residues. CDR3 sequence (DNA): TGTGCCAGCAGCTTAAGGAGGTTTGATACGCAGTATTTT. It is translated as CASSLRRFDTQYF.

This clone was seen only a few times. The chain links TRBV12-1 to TRBJ1-1. TRBV12-1 is described as a pseudogene. The CDR3 runs to 18 residues. CDR3 sequence (DNA): TGTGCCAGCAGCTCCAGCGTTGTGGGCCCGGGTTGGGACACTGAAGCTTTCTTT. Its translation: CASSSSVVGPGWDTEAFF.

This rearrangement joins TRBV11-2 to TRBJ2-5; tentative D call: TRBD2 (6 bases). Trimming cost V 2 bases and J 7 bases, with 11 bases left between them. Germline V gene lookup returns CDR1 SGHAT and CDR2 FQNNGV. The CDR3 has 13 residues. The CDR3 DNA reads as TGTGCCAGCAGCTTAACTAGCATTCGGACCCAGTACTTC. Translating gives CASSLTSIRTQYF.

V and J are TRBV4-2 and TRBJ1-5; D not certain. Germline-derived CDR1 and CDR2 are LGHNA and YNFKEQ. This CDR3 is built from 14 residues. Trimming stripped 1 base from V and 3 bases from J, with 7 bases between. CDR3 sequence reads: CASSQGGVNQPQHF. The CDR3 DNA is TGTGCCAGCAGCCAAGGGGGAGTCAATCAGCCCCAGCATTTT.

The V gene is TRBV4-1, the J gene TRBJ1-1, with 7 bases aligning to TRBD1. The CDR3 length is 17 residues. V gave up 0 bases and J gave up 0 bases; unmatched junction bases: 7. Germline assignment: CDR1 MGHRA and CDR2 YSYEKL. CDR3 DNA sequence: TGCGCCAGCAGCCAAGATGCGTCAGGGGGGTTGAACACTGAAGCTTTCTTT. Protein sequence: CASSQDASGGLNTEAFF.

This chain joins TRBV19 and TRBJ2-7, with 11 positions matching TRBD1. CDR1 is LNHDA, CDR2 SQIVND, per germline (reference sequence). The CDR3 spans 14 residues. V shed 6 bases, J shed 5 bases, and the junction held 6 bases outside the gene matches. The CDR3 bases are TGTGCCAGTAGAAACCGGGACAGGGGGAACGAGCAGTACTTC. Translation: CASRNRDRGNEQYF. The whole variable domain, filled in from reference TRBV19 and TRBJ2-7, reads DGGITQSPKYLFRKEGQNVTLSCEQNLNHDAMYWYRQDPGQGLRLIYYSQIVNDFQKGDIAEGYSVSREKKESFPLTVTSAQKNPTAFYLCASRNRDRGNEQYFGPGTRLTVT.

V and J are TRBV5-1 and TRBJ2-3; a weak D match, TRBD1 (5 bases). Germline assignment: CDR1 SGHRS and CDR2 YFSETQ. The CDR3 totals 15 residues. The V and J ends lost 2 bases and 1 base respectively, with 11 bases between them. The CDR3 DNA follows: TGCGCCAGCAGCTTTGCAGGGTCGGGCACAGATACGCAGTATTTT. It is translated as CASSFAGSGTDTQYF.

The rearrangement links TRBV29-1 to TRBJ1-1; D is unresolved. This CDR3 is 13 amino acids long. Germline-derived CDR1 and CDR2 are SQVTM and ANQGSEA. Trimming took off 1 base at V and 1 base at J, with 7 bases between the two ends. The CDR3 sequence is CSVEVGGNTEAFF. DNA for the CDR3: TGCAGCGTTGAAGTAGGAGGGAACACTGAAGCTTTCTTT.

CDR3 bases: TGTGCCAGCAGTTTCGGGACAGCGAATGAAAAACTGTTTTTT. It encodes CASSFGTANEKLFF. The chain is built from TRBV28 and TRBJ1-4, with 7 bases fitting TRBD1. The CDR3 totals 14 residues. The J segment lost 5 bases and the V segment lost 3 bases, leaving 3 bases of the junction unmatched. From germline, CDR1 is MDHEN and CDR2 SYDVKM.

This clone has a single count. The chain joins TRBV5-4 to TRBJ2-4; 8 nucleotides match TRBD2. Germline-derived CDR1 and CDR2 are SGHNT and YYREEE (reference sequence). The CDR3 contains 18 residues. V lost 3 bases to trimming and J lost 1 base; unmatched junction nucleotides: 12. CDR3 sequence reads: CASSWSGGGFMAKNIQYF. The CDR3 DNA reads as TGTGCCAGCAGCTGGTCCGGGGGGGGATTCATGGCCAAAAACATTCAGTACTTC.

The V gene is TRBV18, the J gene TRBJ2-3; 10 bases are a match to TRBD2. This CDR3 is 17 amino acids long. In germline, CDR1 is KGHSH, CDR2 LQKENI. The ends lost 3 bases at V and 1 base at J; junction bases unmatched: 7. CDR3: CASSPTGGTSGTDTQYF. The CDR3 region has the DNA TGTGCCAGCTCACCGACCGGCGGGACTAGCGGCACAGATACGCAGTATTTT.

The sample holds a few counts of this clone. The chain employs TRBV19 and TRBJ1-3, with TRBD1 as a possible D gene (5 bases). Germline V lookup: CDR1 LNHDA, CDR2 SQIVND (reference sequence). The CDR3 is 15 residues long. With 3 bases removed from V and 5 bases from J, the gap between germline ends came to 14 bases. Here the CDR3 reads CASSIMRDGRNTIYF. The CDR3 nucleotides read TGTGCCAGTAGTATTATGCGGGACGGCCGAAACACCATATATTTT.

The chain carries TRBV15 and TRBJ2-1, with D unclear. The germline gives CDR1 LNHNV, CDR2 YYDKDF (reference sequence). The CDR3 covers 14 residues. Trimming took 5 bases from V and 10 from J, leaving 18 bases between them. The CDR3 is CATSWPEPGREQFF. The CDR3 DNA follows: TGTGCCACCAGCTGGCCGGAACCGGGCCGAGAGCAGTTCTTC.

The rearrangement uses TRBV7-9 and TRBJ2-1, with no clear D. Trimming took 5 bases from V and 0 from J, leaving 11 bases between them. This CDR3 is 15 amino acids long. The germline V gene encodes CDR1 SEHNR and CDR2 FQNEAQ (reference sequence). CDR3 sequence: CASSPTLSSYNEQFF. In DNA, the CDR3 is TGTGCCAGCAGCCCGACTCTGAGCTCCTACAATGAGCAGTTCTTC. Full variable domain (remainder filled in from reference TRBV7-9 and TRBJ2-1): DTGVSQNPRHKITKRGQNVTFRCDPISEHNRLYWYRQTLGQGPEFLTYFQNEAQLEKSRLLSDRFSAERPKGSFSTLEIQRTEQGDSAMYLCASSPTLSSYNEQFFGPGTRLTVL.

This chain links TRBV7-2 with TRBJ2-7; 7 bases map to TRBD2. Germline assignment: CDR1 SGHTA and CDR2 FQGNSA. With 0 bases clipped from V and 5 bases from J, the junction kept 7 bases outside the gene matches. This CDR3 contains 15 residues. The CDR3 loop is CASSLALASGDEQYF. The CDR3 coding sequence is TGTGCCAGCAGCTTAGCGCTGGCTAGCGGTGACGAGCAGTACTTC.

The rearrangement joins TRBV6-5 to TRBJ1-1; weak D call: TRBD1 (5 bases). The germline V and J ends were trimmed by 2 bases and 3 bases, with 13 bases remaining between them. Germline assignment: CDR1 MNHEY and CDR2 SVGAGI. This CDR3 comprises 15 residues. This CDR3 is CASSYHGGSYTEAFF. The DNA for the CDR3 is TGTGCCAGCAGTTACCATGGGGGGAGTTACACTGAAGCTTTCTTT.

The gene calls are TRBV30 and TRBJ2-7; D might be TRBD1 or TRBD2, each matching 6 bases. This CDR3 is built from 14 residues. The germline V gene encodes CDR1 GTSNPN and CDR2 SVGIG (reference sequence). V was pared by 0 bases and J by 0 bases, with 9 bases between. The CDR3 DNA reads TGTGCCTGGAGTGTTGGGGGGCTCTCCTACGAGCAGTACTTC. Protein sequence: CAWSVGGLSYEQYF. Based on the CDR3 plus reference TRBV30 and TRBJ2-7, the full variable domain is SQTIHQWPATLVQPVGSPLSLECTVEGTSNPNLYWYRQAAGRGLQLLFYSVGIGQISSEVPQNLSASRPQDRQFILSSKKLLLSDSGFYLCAWSVGGLSYEQYFGPGTRLTVT.

Only a few counts were recorded for this clone. This rearrangement joins TRBV7-3 to TRBJ2-5, with D unclear. The CDR3 extends over 14 amino acids. With 4 bases removed from V and 4 bases from J, the gap between germline ends came to 13 bases. Germline V gene data show CDR1 as SGHTA and CDR2 as FQGTGA. The CDR3, as DNA: TGTGCCAGCAGCTCCCTGGTGGGGTCAGAGACCCAGTACTTC. Translating gives CASSSLVGSETQYF.

The J gene is TRBJ2-7, the V gene TRBV6-5; 7 bases line up with TRBD1. The V segment lost 8 bases and the J segment 2 bases; nucleotides outside the gene matches: 0. The CDR3 is made up of 11 amino acids. The germline V gene encodes CDR1 MNHEY and CDR2 SVGAGI. The CDR3 sequence: CASGQAYEQYF. CDR3 DNA: TGTGCCAGCGGACAGGCCTACGAGCAGTACTTC.

This chain uses TRBV6-1 with TRBJ1-4; possibly TRBD1 for D (5 bases). Germline CDR1 MNHNS, CDR2 SASEGT. V lost 5 bases to trimming and J lost 4 bases, with 14 bases between them. The CDR3 runs to 15 residues. CDR3 protein: CASSLAGTGNEKLFF. CDR3 DNA sequence: TGTGCCAGCAGTCTAGCCGGGACCGGTAATGAAAAACTGTTTTTT.

J is TRBJ1-6 and V is TRBV29-1; TRBD1 might be the D (5 bases). Deletions cut 4 bases from V and 8 bases from J, with 12 bases between. The CDR3 loop spans 13 amino acids. Germline V lookup: CDR1 SQVTM, CDR2 ANQGSEA. CDR3 amino acids: CSVGLTGDSPLHF. The CDR3 bases are TGCAGCGTTGGCCTCACAGGAGATTCACCCCTCCACTTT.

The rearrangement uses TRBV5-1 and TRBJ1-1; no clear D. The CDR3 runs 15 residues. The germline V gene has CDR1 SGHRS and CDR2 YFSETQ. Trimming took 7 bases from V and 2 from J, leaving 18 bases between them. This CDR3 reads CASSPLSGRNTEAFF. Written as DNA, the CDR3 is TGCGCCAGCTCCCCCCTCAGCGGACGAAACACTGAAGCTTTCTTT.

The V gene is TRBV19, the J gene TRBJ1-2, with D unresolved. The CDR3 covers 13 residues. CDR1 is LNHDA and CDR2 is SQIVND in the germline V gene (reference sequence). Deletions cut 3 bases from V and 4 bases from J, with 9 bases between. DNA for the CDR3: TGTGCCAGTAGTATGAGGTCAGTCTATGGCTACACCTTC. The encoded protein is CASSMRSVYGYTF.

J is TRBJ1-1 and V is TRBV25-1; 8 bases are shared with TRBD1. The junction had 8 bases not matched to a gene; V was cut back by 6 bases and J by 5 bases. The CDR3 is 14 amino acids. Germline V gene sequence: CDR1 MGHDK, CDR2 SYGVNS. The CDR3 reads CASRDDRGGTEAFF. The CDR3 DNA is TGTGCCAGCAGGGATGACAGGGGCGGAACTGAAGCTTTCTTT.